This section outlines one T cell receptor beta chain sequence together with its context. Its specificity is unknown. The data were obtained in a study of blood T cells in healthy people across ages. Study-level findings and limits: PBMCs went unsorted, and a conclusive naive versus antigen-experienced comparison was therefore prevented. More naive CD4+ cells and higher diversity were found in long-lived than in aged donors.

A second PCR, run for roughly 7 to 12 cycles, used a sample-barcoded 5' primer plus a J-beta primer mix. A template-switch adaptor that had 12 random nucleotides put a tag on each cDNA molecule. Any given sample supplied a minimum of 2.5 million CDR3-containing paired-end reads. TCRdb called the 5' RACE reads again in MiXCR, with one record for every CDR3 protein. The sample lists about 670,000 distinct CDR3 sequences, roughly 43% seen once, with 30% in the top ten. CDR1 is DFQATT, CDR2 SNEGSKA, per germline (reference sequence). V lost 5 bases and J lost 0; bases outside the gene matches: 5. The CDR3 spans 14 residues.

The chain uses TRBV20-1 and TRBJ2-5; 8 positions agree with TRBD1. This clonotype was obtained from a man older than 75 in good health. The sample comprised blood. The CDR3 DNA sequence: TGCAGTGCTGGGACAGGAGCGTACCAAGAGACCCAGTACTTC. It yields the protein CSAGTGAYQETQYF.